The 20 T cell receptor beta chains presented below share a single source sample, sequenced in a study of cytomegalovirus exposure and HLA in healthy donors. This PCR relied on a set of 60 Vbeta primers and 13 Jbeta primers. Some clones are missing from TCRdb's copy, which holds only in-frame ones; the method was immunoSEQ multiplex PCR. Its table records 100,000 to 150,000 clones. Sequences were obtained from PBMCs. The source of these receptors is a man aged 18 to 29 in good health and CMV-seronegative.

The V gene is TRBV6-5, the J gene TRBJ1-1; D perhaps matches TRBD1 (6 bases). CDR1 is MNHEY, CDR2 SVGAGI, per germline. This CDR3 is 13 amino acids long. Trimming stripped 6 bases from V and 3 bases from J, with 11 bases between. The CDR3 spells CASRARGDTEAFF. CDR3 DNA: TGTGCCAGCAGGGCCAGGGGAGACACTGAAGCTTTCTTT.

The chain has TRBV15 and TRBJ1-1, with D possibly matching TRBD1 (6 bases). This CDR3 is 18 amino acids long. Per the germline V gene, CDR1 is LNHNV and CDR2 is YYDKDF (reference sequence). The V end lost 0 bases, the J end lost 4 bases, and 21 bases lay between the germline ends. DNA of the CDR3: TGTGCCACCAGCAGAGATGTGCGACAGGACATAAGGGGCACTGAAGCTTTCTTT. It specifies CATSRDVRQDIRGTEAFF.

The chain has TRBV28 and TRBJ2-3; 10 nucleotides agree with TRBD2. The CDR3 contains 15 residues. With V trimmed by 4 bases and J by 2 bases, 3 bases remained unmatched. CDR1 is MDHEN, CDR2 SYDVKM, per germline. In DNA form, the CDR3 reads TGTGCCAGCAGTTCACTAGCGGGAAACACAGATACGCAGTATTTT. Translation gives CASSSLAGNTDTQYF. The whole variable domain, remainder taken from reference TRBV28 and TRBJ2-3, is DVKVTQSSRYLVKRTGEKVFLECVQDMDHENMFWYRQDPGLGLRLIYFSYDVKMKEKGDIPEGYSVSREKKERFSLILESASTNQTSMYLCASSSLAGNTDTQYFGPGTRLTVL.

The chain carries TRBV16 and TRBJ1-5; TRBD1 matches at 9 bases. V trimming: 2 bases; J trimming: 7 bases; junction bases outside the gene matches: 9. The CDR3 runs 16 residues. CDR1 and CDR2 (germline): KGHSY, FQNENV. CDR3 sequence (DNA): TGTGCCAGCAGCCAACAGGGGACAGGGAAGTCCCAGCCCCAGCATTTT. Translated: CASSQQGTGKSQPQHF.

The CDR3 here is CASSSSVNTGELFF. The CDR3 DNA reads TGTGCCAGCAGCTCTAGCGTGAACACCGGGGAGCTGTTTTTT. The gene calls are TRBV11-3 and TRBJ2-2, with D possibly matching TRBD2 (6 bases). Deletions cut 4 bases from V and 1 base from J, with 7 bases between. CDR1 is SGHNT and CDR2 is YENEEA in the germline V gene. This CDR3 has 14 amino acids. The full variable domain, completed using reference TRBV11-3 and TRBJ2-2, is EAGVVQSPRYKIIEKKQPVAFWCNPISGHNTLYWYLQNLGQGPELLIRYENEEAVDDSQLPKDRFSAERLKGVDSTLKIQPAELGDSAVYLCASSSSVNTGELFFGEGSRLTVL.

V usage is TRBV20-1 and J usage is TRBJ2-3, with TRBD2 identical over 7 bases. V was pared by 8 bases and J by 8 bases, with 7 bases of the junction left unmatched. There are 11 residues in the CDR3. Germline CDR1 DFQATT, CDR2 SNEGSKA (reference sequence). In DNA, the CDR3 is TGCAGTACCCCCGGCGGGGGTACGCAGTATTTT. Protein sequence: CSTPGGGTQYF.

This chain connects TRBV15 to TRBJ1-3; the match to TRBD1 covers 7 bases. Germline V gene lookup returns CDR1 LNHNV and CDR2 YYDKDF (reference sequence). The trim removed 1 base at V and 0 bases at J, leaving 6 bases unmatched. CDR3 length: 17 amino acids. CDR3 DNA sequence: TGTGCCACCAGCAGAGGGGACAGCCTCTCCTCTGGAAACACCATATATTTT. Its translation is CATSRGDSLSSGNTIYF. Complete variable domain (other parts from reference TRBV15 and TRBJ1-3): DAMVIQNPRYQVTQFGKPVTLSCSQTLNHNVMYWYQQKSSQAPKLLFHYYDKDFNNEADTPDNFQSRRPNTSFCFLDIRSPGLGDTAMYLCATSRGDSLSSGNTIYFGEGSWLTVV.

The chain is built from TRBV6-6 and TRBJ1-5; perhaps TRBD1 as D (6 bases). The CDR3 is made up of 13 amino acids. The V gene's germline CDR1 is MNHNY and CDR2 SVGAGI (reference sequence). Trimming stripped 11 bases from V and 2 bases from J, with 13 bases between. Here the CDR3 reads CAALRQGNQPQHF. The CDR3 bases are TGTGCCGCCTTACGACAGGGCAATCAGCCCCAGCATTTT.

V and J are TRBV5-1 and TRBJ2-6; D perhaps matches TRBD1 (5 bases). CDR1 SGHRS and CDR2 YFSETQ come from the germline V gene. The germline V and J ends were trimmed by 0 bases and 4 bases, with 17 bases remaining between them. CDR3 size: 18 residues. The CDR3 here is CASSLDAGHKKGANVLTF. As DNA, the CDR3 is TGCGCCAGCAGCTTGGATGCAGGACACAAGAAGGGGGCCAACGTCCTGACTTTC.

V is TRBV28 and J is TRBJ1-1, with D tentatively TRBD1 (5 bases). The CDR3 has 14 residues. The germline gives CDR1 MDHEN, CDR2 SYDVKM. Trimming shortened V by 8 bases and J by 1 base, and 14 bases separated the two germline ends. The CDR3 protein is CASLGGVRNTEAFF. As DNA, the CDR3 is TGTGCCAGCCTGGGGGGGGTACGGAACACTGAAGCTTTCTTT. The entire variable domain, with the rest obtained from reference TRBV28 and TRBJ1-1, is as follows: DVKVTQSSRYLVKRTGEKVFLECVQDMDHENMFWYRQDPGLGLRLIYFSYDVKMKEKGDIPEGYSVSREKKERFSLILESASTNQTSMYLCASLGGVRNTEAFFGQGTRLTVV.

The chain links TRBV6-6 to TRBJ1-5; D might be TRBD1 (5 bases). The CDR3 length is 14 residues. Trimming shortened V by 7 bases and J by 3 bases, and 13 bases separated the two germline ends. Per the germline V gene, CDR1 is MNHNY and CDR2 is SVGAGI (reference sequence). The CDR3 DNA reads TGTGCCAGCACCCAGACAGTTTACAATCAGCCCCAGCATTTT. Its translation: CASTQTVYNQPQHF.

V gene TRBV2 combines with J gene TRBJ2-1; no clear D. Deletions cut 6 bases from V and 3 bases from J, with 3 bases between. Germline assignment: CDR1 SNHLY and CDR2 FYNNEI. The CDR3 runs to 11 residues. This chain's CDR3 is CASSNYNEQFF. The CDR3 region has the DNA TGTGCCAGCAGCAACTACAATGAGCAGTTCTTC. The entire variable domain, with the rest obtained from reference TRBV2 and TRBJ2-1, is as follows: EPEVTQTPSHQVTQMGQEVILRCVPISNHLYFYWYRQILGQKVEFLVSFYNNEISEKSEIFDDQFSVERPDGSNFTLKIRSTKLEDSAMYFCASSNYNEQFFGPGTRLTVL.

The V gene is TRBV7-9, the J gene TRBJ1-5; tentative D call: TRBD1 (5 bases). Germline CDR1 reads SEHNR; CDR2 reads FQNEAQ (reference sequence). V lost 6 bases and J lost 0, with 15 bases in between. There are 16 residues in the CDR3. The CDR3 region has the DNA TGTGCCAGCAGTTCAAACCGACAGTCTAGCAATCAGCCCCAGCATTTT. Protein product: CASSSNRQSSNQPQHF.

The V call is TRBV2, the J call TRBJ2-1; maybe TRBD2 (5 bases). This CDR3 is 14 amino acids long. The V gene lost 6 bases and the J gene lost 6 bases, with 15 bases spanning the gap. The germline V gene has CDR1 SNHLY and CDR2 FYNNEI. The CDR3 region has the DNA TGTGCCAGCAGCCCAGCGGCGGCCCCCAATGAGCAGTTCTTC. Protein: CASSPAAAPNEQFF.

The J gene is TRBJ2-2, the V gene TRBV27; D gene unclear. The CDR3 spans 14 residues. V lost 3 bases and J lost 5, with 10 bases in between. Germline V gene sequence: CDR1 MNHEY, CDR2 SMNVEV (reference sequence). The CDR3 is CASSFTQTTGELFF. The CDR3, as DNA: TGTGCCAGCAGTTTTACGCAAACTACCGGGGAGCTGTTTTTT.

The V gene is TRBV6-4, the J gene TRBJ2-1; D is possibly TRBD1 (7 bases). With 2 bases removed from V and 8 bases from J, the gap between germline ends came to 13 bases. The V gene's germline CDR1 is MRHNA and CDR2 SNTAGT. The CDR3 is made up of 14 amino acids. The chain's CDR3 is CASSDSQGGDEQFF. DNA for the CDR3: TGTGCCAGCAGTGACAGCCAGGGGGGCGATGAGCAGTTCTTC.

This chain links TRBV4-1 with TRBJ2-1; TRBD2 matches at 8 bases. From germline, CDR1 is MGHRA and CDR2 YSYEKL. CDR3 size: 17 residues. Trimming took 0 bases from V and 8 from J; bases not matched to a gene: 12. The CDR3 DNA is TGCGCCAGCAGCCAAGAATGGGAGACTAGCGTGAGGTATGAGCAGTTCTTC. It yields the protein CASSQEWETSVRYEQFF.

The chain is built from TRBV5-1 and TRBJ1-1; unclear D gene. Trimming removed 2 bases at V and 3 bases at J, with 8 bases between. The CDR3 spans 13 residues. Germline lookup yields CDR1 SGHRS and CDR2 YFSETQ. CDR3 residues: CASSLATDTEAFF. The CDR3 DNA is TGCGCCAGCAGCTTAGCCACGGACACTGAAGCTTTCTTT.

The genes are TRBV7-2 and TRBJ1-2; perhaps TRBD1 as D (5 bases). This CDR3 comprises 13 residues. Germline V gene data show CDR1 as SGHTA and CDR2 as FQGNSA. V was clipped by 5 bases and J by 5 bases, with 12 bases between them. The CDR3 region has the DNA TGTGCCAGCAGCGCCACCGGGACTTATGGCTACACCTTC. This translates into CASSATGTYGYTF. Variable domain in full (rest from reference TRBV7-2 and TRBJ1-2): GAGVSQSPSNKVTEKGKDVELRCDPISGHTALYWYRQSLGQGLEFLIYFQGNSAPDKSGLPSDRFSAERTGGSVSTLTIQRTQQEDSAVYLCASSATGTYGYTFGSGTRLTVV.

The chain recombines TRBV10-3 with TRBJ2-7; TRBD1 agrees at 9 bases. Germline-derived CDR1 and CDR2 are ENHRY and SYGVKD. The junction had 7 bases not matched to a gene; V was cut back by 5 bases and J by 2 bases. The CDR3 runs 15 residues. The CDR3 nucleotides are TGTGCCATCAGTAGATCGCGGGACAGGGCCTACGAGCAGTACTTC. It translates to CAISRSRDRAYEQYF.